Below are 15 T cell receptor beta chains sequenced from a single sample in a study of tissue T cells after allogeneic stem cell transplantation. Time point of the sample: mouse harvest day 7 after allogeneic transplant. Mouse grafts combined 10^7 T-cell-depleted bone marrow cells with 10^6 splenic CD5+ T cells. Clones were sequenced by immunoSEQ multiplex PCR, and TCRdb holds only the in-frame ones, with some missing. The sample shows 4,500 to 6,500 clones, 45% to 55% of them seen only once. The sample comprised gut tissue. Receptor source: a female BALB/c mouse given C57BL/6 T cells with graft-versus-host disease after an allogeneic hematopoietic cell transplant.

A few counts support this clone. Gene names are mouse gene names. The read finishes 1 residue shy of the CDR3 end, and the germline J gene is used to complete it. The rearrangement links TRBV26 to TRBJ2-7; D may be TRBD1 (6 bases). This CDR3 comprises 13 residues. Germline CDR1 reads KGHPV; CDR2 reads FQNQEV (reference sequence). V lost 4 bases to trimming and J lost 2 bases, with 9 bases between them. Incomplete CDR3 DNA: TGTGCCAGCAGTCCGGGACAACCCTATGAACAGTAC. It encodes CASSPGQPYEQY. Given in full, the CDR3 is CASSPGQPYEQYF.

This clone appeared a single time. All gene names here are mouse names. The CDR3 is cut off 1 residue early in the read; its end comes from the germline J gene. This chain connects TRBV26 to TRBJ1-2; 7 bases are a match to TRBD1. This CDR3 is built from 14 residues. The junction had 4 bases not matched to a gene; V was cut back by 6 bases and J by 0 bases. Germline V CDR1 and CDR2: KGHPV, FQNQEV (reference sequence). The CDR3: CASSPGQTNSDYTF. CDR3 bases read: TGTGCCAGCAGCCCGGGACAGACAAACTCCGACTACACC. Using reference TRBV26 and TRBJ1-2 for the parts outside the CDR3, the full variable domain is NSKVIQTPRYLVKGQGQKAKMRCIPEKGHPVVFWYQQNKNNEFKFLINFQNQEVLQQIDMTEKRFSAECPSNSPCSLEIQSSEAGDSALYLCASSPGQTNSDYTFGSGTRLLVI.

Concerning this clone itself: Germline and genes here are mouse. The CDR3 extends 1 residue past the end of the read, so its final part is completed from the germline J gene. The J gene is TRBJ2-1, the V gene TRBV3, with 10 nucleotides matching TRBD2. The germline V gene encodes CDR1 SNHLY and CDR2 FYNGKV (reference sequence). Trimming removed 3 bases from V and 4 bases from J; junction bases left unmatched: 3. CDR3 length: 15 amino acids. The CDR3 loop reads CASSFTGGGYAEQFF. The DNA read from the CDR3 is TGTGCCAGCAGCTTCACTGGGGGGGGGTATGCTGAGCAGTTC.

A remark on this clone: The genes and germline here are from mouse. With the read ending 1 residue before the CDR3 end, the germline J gene is used to fill in that end. The chain recombines TRBV26 with TRBJ2-3, with D tentatively TRBD1 (5 bases). The V end was cut by 6 bases, the J end by 0 bases, with 7 bases between. Germline V gene data show CDR1 as KGHPV and CDR2 as FQNQEV (reference sequence). This CDR3 is 13 amino acids long. CDR3 in amino acids: CASRTVSAETLYF. The covered CDR3 bases are TGTGCCAGCAGGACAGTTAGTGCAGAAACGCTGTAT.

This clone was seen only once. Mouse gene names and germline throughout. The CDR3 end falls 1 residue outside the read, so it is completed with the germline J gene. This sequence joins TRBV26 and TRBJ2-5, with TRBD1 matching 7 bases. This CDR3 has 14 amino acids. The V and J ends lost 4 bases and 3 bases, in that order; junction bases with no gene match: 4. From germline, CDR1 is KGHPV and CDR2 FQNQEV (reference sequence). CDR3 DNA (partial): TGTGCCAGCAGTCCCCGGGACAGACAAGACACCCAGTAC. This sequence encodes CASSPRDRQDTQY. The CDR3 in full is CASSPRDRQDTQYF.

As concerns this clone: Mouse gene names and germline throughout. The read is 1 residue too short to cover the CDR3 end, so that end is filled in from the germline J gene. The chain recombines TRBV31 with TRBJ2-1; 9 bases align to TRBD2. V dropped 0 bases and J dropped 5; count of bases not matched to a gene: 2. CDR3 length: 14 residues. Germline V gene sequence: CDR1 GKSSPN, CDR2 SITVG. CDR3 DNA (partial): TGTGCCTGGAGTCTCTGGGGGGGGGATGCTGAGCAGTTC. Protein product: CAWSLWGGDAEQF. The full CDR3 protein is CAWSLWGGDAEQFF. The entire variable domain, with the rest obtained from reference TRBV31 and TRBJ2-1, is as follows: AQTIHQWPVAEIKAVGSPLSLGCTIKGKSSPNLYWYWQATGGTLQQLFYSITVGQVESVVQLNLSASRPKDDQFILSTEKLLLSHSGFYLCAWSLWGGDAEQFFGPGTRLTVL.

This clone was observed a few times. Gene names denote mouse genes. The read finishes 1 residue shy of the CDR3 end, and the germline J gene is used to complete it. The chain employs TRBV23 and TRBJ1-2; the table gives TRBD1 as D, unverified against the DNA. The CDR3 totals 14 residues. From germline, CDR1 is KGHTA and CDR2 FQNQQP. The sequenced CDR3 bases are TGCTCCAGCAGTCGGGACAGTGCAAACTCCGACTACACC. Translating gives CSSSRDSANSDYT. The whole CDR3 protein is CSSSRDSANSDYTF.

With regard to this clone: Germline and genes: mouse. Read data end 1 residue before the CDR3 end; the end is taken from the germline J gene. The chain links TRBV29 to TRBJ1-2, with D perhaps TRBD1 (6 bases). Trimming cost V 5 bases and J 0 bases, with 10 bases left between them. Germline CDR1 and CDR2: MSHET and SYDVDS. CDR3 length: 14 amino acids. The CDR3 is CASSTGTTNSDYTF. CDR3 bases read: TGTGCTAGCAGTACCGGGACAACAAACTCCGACTACACC. Full variable domain (remainder filled in from reference TRBV29 and TRBJ1-2): DMKVTQMPRYLIKRMGENVLLECGQDMSHETMYWYRQDPGLGLQLIYISYDVDSNSEGDIPKGYRVSRKKREHFSLILDSAKTNQTSVYFCASSTGTTNSDYTFGSGTRLLVI.

About this clone: Genes and germline are mouse. The missing CDR3 end, 1 residue past where the read stops, is filled in from the germline J gene. J is TRBJ2-5 and V is TRBV31, with 7 positions matching TRBD2. The CDR3 covers 11 residues. Trimming at V came to 3 bases and at J to 6 bases, leaving 0 bases not matched to a gene. Germline CDR1 and CDR2: GKSSPN and SITVG. The CDR3 bases that were read are TGTGCCTGGAGGGGGGGGGACACCCAGTAC. Translated: CAWRGGDTQY. From start to end, the CDR3 is CAWRGGDTQYF.

About this clone: Mouse germline and gene names are used. The observed sequence ends 1 residue before the CDR3 terminus, with the missing tail filled in from the germline J gene. The chain combines TRBV26 with TRBJ2-5; D may be TRBD1 (6 bases). Trimming pared 4 bases from V and 1 base from J, leaving 6 bases between. CDR3 size: 13 residues. Germline loops: CDR1 KGHPV, CDR2 FQNQEV (reference sequence). CDR3 loop: CASSRTDQDTQYF. Incomplete CDR3 DNA: TGTGCCAGCAGTCGGACAGACCAAGACACCCAGTAC.

In the case of this clone: Mouse gene names and germline throughout. The CDR3 end falls 1 residue outside the read, so it is completed with the germline J gene. Other DNA sequences in this specimen translate into the identical CDR3. V is TRBV26 and J is TRBJ1-1; D is perhaps TRBD1 (5 bases). Trimming took 2 bases from V and 0 from J, leaving 7 bases between them. Germline loops: CDR1 KGHPV, CDR2 FQNQEV (reference sequence). This CDR3 has 14 amino acids. The covered CDR3 bases are TGTGCCAGCAGTCTGGGACAAGCAAACACAGAAGTCTTC. Translating it yields CASSLGQANTEVF. From start to end, the CDR3 is CASSLGQANTEVFF.

This clone has more than one count but fewer than ten. Gene names refer to mouse genes. Read sequence stops 1 residue before the CDR3 end, and the germline J gene provides the missing end. This chain joins TRBV3 and TRBJ2-5; 9 nucleotides align to TRBD2. The V segment lost 5 bases and the J segment 6 bases; nucleotides outside the gene matches: 6. This CDR3 has 14 residues. Germline assignment: CDR1 SNHLY and CDR2 FYNGKV (reference sequence). Here the CDR3 reads CASSGRLGGDTQYF. Incomplete CDR3 DNA: TGTGCCAGCAGCGGCCGGCTGGGGGGGGACACCCAGTAC.

Notes on this clone: Each gene name is a mouse one. The read stops 1 residue short of the end of the CDR3; the missing end is completed from the germline J gene. This chain joins TRBV3 and TRBJ2-4, with 11 bases that match TRBD1. V lost 4 bases, J lost 1 base, and 4 bases stayed unmatched. The V gene's germline CDR1 is SNHLY and CDR2 FYNGKV (reference sequence). The CDR3 covers 16 residues. The DNA read from the CDR3 is TGTGCCAGCAGCTGGTCGGGACAGGGGGGTCAAAACACCTTGTAC. This codes for CASSWSGQGGQNTLY. The whole CDR3 is CASSWSGQGGQNTLYF. Together with reference TRBV3 and TRBJ2-4, the CDR3 gives the full variable domain: GPKVLQIPSHQIIDMGQMVTLNCDPVSNHLYFYWYKQILGQQMEFLVNFYNGKVMEKSKLFKDQFSVERPDGSYFTLKIQPTALEDSAVYFCASSWSGQGGQNTLYFGAGTRLSVL.

A word on this clone: Gene names and germline refer to mouse. The CDR3 end falls 1 residue outside the read, so it is completed with the germline J gene. This chain uses TRBV5 with TRBJ2-2; the match to TRBD1 covers 7 bases. With 2 bases clipped from V and 0 bases from J, the junction kept 0 bases outside the gene matches. The length of the CDR3 is 15 residues. The germline gives CDR1 LGHNA, CDR2 YNLKQL (reference sequence). The CDR3 loop reads CASSQQGANTGQLYF. The sequenced part of the CDR3 DNA is TGTGCCAGCAGCCAACAGGGGGCAAACACCGGGCAGCTCTAC.

As to this clone: Gene names and germline refer to mouse. The missing CDR3 end, 1 residue past where the read stops, is filled in from the germline J gene. V usage is TRBV26 and J usage is TRBJ1-3; 9 bases map to TRBD1. Germline CDR1 and CDR2: KGHPV and FQNQEV (reference sequence). V was pared by 5 bases and J by 4 bases, with 3 bases of the junction left unmatched. The CDR3 is made up of 14 amino acids. The CDR3 is CASSGTGQGNTLYF. CDR3 DNA (partial): TGTGCCAGCAGTGGGACAGGGCAAGGAAATACGCTCTAT.